This entry lists 14 T cell receptor beta chains sequenced from one sample in a study of cytomegalovirus exposure and HLA in healthy donors. Amplification used 60 Vbeta primers and 13 Jbeta primers. Profiled with immunoSEQ multiplex PCR; TCRdb holds only in-frame clones, not every one. The sample contains about 97,000 clones, around 73% of which appear only once. The sample comprised PBMCs. Source of these receptors: a man aged 35 to 55 in good health and CMV-seronegative.

This chain links TRBV27 with TRBJ2-7; possible D gene TRBD2, 7 bases. From germline, CDR1 is MNHEY and CDR2 SMNVEV (reference sequence). The CDR3 consists of 17 residues. V lost 6 bases, J lost 1 base, and 22 bases lay in between. CDR3 sequence: CASSWGGPRSGSYEQYF. The CDR3 DNA follows: TGTGCCAGCAGCTGGGGGGGGCCCCGGTCGGGTTCCTACGAGCAGTACTTC.

The CDR3 bases are TGTGCCAGCAGTGCAAAGTCTCGCGGGGGGGCCCTAAACAATGAGCAGTTCTTC. It codes for CASSAKSRGGALNNEQFF. The chain links TRBV6-1 to TRBJ2-1; TRBD2 matches 9 bases. The V gene's germline CDR1 is MNHNS and CDR2 SASEGT. V shed 4 bases, J shed 5 bases, and the junction held 15 bases outside the gene matches. The CDR3 extends over 18 amino acids.

This rearrangement joins TRBV4-1 to TRBJ1-2, with a weak D call TRBD1 (6 bases). There are 15 residues in the CDR3. V lost 1 base to trimming and J lost 5 bases, with 14 bases between them. From germline, CDR1 is MGHRA and CDR2 YSYEKL. CDR3 coding DNA: TGCGCCAGCAGCCAAGGGCCGGGAGGGGGGTATGGCTACACCTTC. It specifies CASSQGPGGGYGYTF.

The chain is built from TRBV10-3 and TRBJ1-5; 9 positions match TRBD1. Germline CDR1 and CDR2: ENHRY and SYGVKD. The CDR3 spans 13 residues. The trim removed 11 bases at V and 3 bases at J, leaving 5 bases unmatched. The DNA of the CDR3 is TGTGCCTCCGGGGACAGGGTCAATCAGCCCCAGCATTTT. Translating gives CASGDRVNQPQHF.

V gene TRBV5-4 combines with J gene TRBJ2-3; the D is unclear. The CDR3 is 13 residues long. Germline V gene sequence: CDR1 SGHNT, CDR2 YYREEE (reference sequence). V was cut by 2 bases and J by 2 bases, with 6 bases left in between. In nucleotides, the CDR3 is TGTGCCAGCAGCTTTCAGTACACAGATACGCAGTATTTT. This sequence encodes CASSFQYTDTQYF.

This clone was seen a few times. The DNA for the CDR3 is TGTGCCAGCAGTGAACCCGGGTCAAGGACTGAAGCTTTCTTT. It encodes CASSEPGSRTEAFF. The gene calls are TRBV6-1 and TRBJ1-1; D gene unclear. This CDR3 is built from 14 residues. Trimming took 2 bases from V and 5 from J, leaving 12 bases between them. Germline CDR1 and CDR2: MNHNS and SASEGT.

The rearrangement links TRBV6-1 to TRBJ2-5; 8 nucleotides match TRBD1. The CDR3 extends over 15 amino acids. The V gene's germline CDR1 is MNHNS and CDR2 SASEGT. V gave up 10 bases and J gave up 5 bases; unmatched junction bases: 15. CDR3 in DNA: TGTGCCACTCTGAGGGGACAGGCCCCCTTGGAGACCCAGTACTTC. The encoded protein is CATLRGQAPLETQYF.

The DNA for the CDR3 is TGTGCCAGCAGTTTACAACGTGGGACAGGGCCTTTCGAGCAGTACTTC. It codes for CASSLQRGTGPFEQYF. The rearrangement joins TRBV27 to TRBJ2-7; 9 bases align to TRBD1. The trim removed 2 bases at V and 6 bases at J, leaving 11 bases unmatched. Germline V gene lookup returns CDR1 MNHEY and CDR2 SMNVEV (reference sequence). The CDR3 spans 16 residues.

The chain couples TRBV4-1 to TRBJ1-6; D may be TRBD1 (5 bases). The CDR3 consists of 14 residues. Trimming took 6 bases from V and 9 from J, leaving 15 bases between them. The germline CDR1 and CDR2 sequences are MGHRA and YSYEKL. The CDR3 DNA reads TGCGCCAGCAGGGGACTCCTCAGAGGTTCACCCCTCCACTTT. Its translation is CASRGLLRGSPLHF.

The chain couples TRBV29-1 to TRBJ1-2; TRBD1 might be the D (6 bases). The CDR3 consists of 13 residues. V gave up 4 bases and J gave up 4 bases, with 13 bases separating them. Germline values: CDR1 SQVTM, CDR2 ANQGSEA. This chain's CDR3 is CSVGGQGSYGYTF. CDR3 nucleotide sequence: TGCAGCGTTGGGGGGCAGGGAAGCTATGGCTACACCTTC. The full variable domain, completed using reference TRBV29-1 and TRBJ1-2, is SAVISQKPSRDICQRGTSLTIQCQVDSQVTMMFWYRQQPGQSLTLIATANQGSEATYESGFVIDKFPISRPNLTFSTLTVSNMSPEDSSIYLCSVGGQGSYGYTFGSGTRLTVV.

CDR3 sequence: CASSSSGRDQPQHF. The CDR3 DNA sequence: TGTGCCAGCAGTTCAAGCGGCAGAGATCAGCCCCAGCATTTT. The V call is TRBV7-9, the J call TRBJ1-5; no definite D call. Germline CDR1 is SEHNR and CDR2 is FQNEAQ (reference sequence). The CDR3 is 14 amino acids. Trimming cost V 6 bases and J 5 bases, with 14 bases left between them.

V usage is TRBV7-3 and J usage is TRBJ2-5; a possible D gene is TRBD1 (5 bases). The CDR3 length is 15 residues. The germline CDR1 and CDR2 sequences are SGHTA and FQGTGA. Trimming removed 5 bases at V and 0 bases at J, with 13 bases between. CDR3 in amino acids: CASSPEAGYQETQYF. CDR3 DNA: TGTGCCAGCAGCCCAGAGGCAGGGTACCAAGAGACCCAGTACTTC.

The chain joins TRBV27 to TRBJ1-2; D uncertain. Germline V gene data show CDR1 as MNHEY and CDR2 as SMNVEV (reference sequence). V lost 6 bases, J lost 3 bases, and 11 bases lay in between. The CDR3 spans 13 residues. The CDR3 spells CASSASGYYGYTF. The CDR3 DNA reads as TGTGCCAGCAGCGCCTCAGGATACTATGGCTACACCTTC.

The sample holds a few counts of this clone. The chain links TRBV5-1 to TRBJ2-3, with a possible D match to TRBD2 (5 bases). The ends were cut back, 4 bases at V and 4 bases at J, with 13 bases in the middle. The CDR3 covers 14 residues. From germline, CDR1 is SGHRS and CDR2 YFSETQ. CDR3 protein: CASSRWTRSDTQYF. The CDR3 DNA follows: TGCGCCAGCAGCCGGTGGACTCGATCAGATACGCAGTATTTT.